Shown below are 26 T cell receptor beta chains from a single sample sequenced in a study of T cells after yellow fever vaccination. TCRdb re-called the 5' RACE reads through MiXCR, storing one row per CDR3 protein. Of 500,000 to 700,000 distinct CDR3 sequences detected, roughly a fifth appear once; the ten largest clones hold roughly 13%. Material: PBMCs, obtained 15 days after the yellow fever booster vaccination. The receptors derive from a man aged 25 to 45 who received the YFV17D yellow fever vaccine.

This clonotype was counted once. This chain uses TRBV20-1 with TRBJ2-1; perhaps D is TRBD1 or TRBD2 (5 bases each). V dropped 5 bases and J dropped 6 bases, with 11 bases sitting between them. CDR1 and CDR2 from the germline V gene are DFQATT and SNEGSKA (reference sequence). The CDR3 contains 12 residues. The CDR3 coding sequence is TGCAGTGCTGGGACGGCCATCAATGAGCAGTTCTTC. This gives the protein CSAGTAINEQFF.

The chain carries TRBV29-1 and TRBJ2-3, with D maybe TRBD1 (5 bases). The CDR3 runs to 13 residues. The germline V gene has CDR1 SQVTM and CDR2 ANQGSEA. V was shortened by 3 bases and J by 1 base, with 8 bases between the two germline ends. The CDR3 sequence: CSVDREGTDTQYF. CDR3 DNA: TGCAGCGTTGACAGGGAAGGCACAGATACGCAGTATTTT.

This clonotype was counted only a few times. The chain recombines TRBV5-1 with TRBJ2-1; D remains ambiguous. CDR3 length: 14 residues. The germline V and J ends were trimmed by 0 bases and 8 bases, with 12 bases remaining between them. Looked up from germline, CDR1 is SGHRS and CDR2 is YFSETQ. The CDR3 region is CASSLVPRKDEQFF. CDR3 DNA sequence: TGCGCCAGCAGCTTGGTACCTAGGAAGGATGAGCAGTTCTTC.

The genes are TRBV28 and TRBJ2-3; 9 positions agree with TRBD2. The V gene end was trimmed by 4 bases and the J gene end by 2 bases; junction bases not matched to a gene: 10. Germline V gene data show CDR1 as MDHEN and CDR2 as SYDVKM. CDR3 length: 17 amino acids. CDR3 bases: TGTGCCAGCAGTTCCCTTTCCGGGACTAGCATCACAGATACGCAGTATTTT. Its protein is CASSSLSGTSITDTQYF. Full variable domain (remainder filled in from reference TRBV28 and TRBJ2-3): DVKVTQSSRYLVKRTGEKVFLECVQDMDHENMFWYRQDPGLGLRLIYFSYDVKMKEKGDIPEGYSVSREKKERFSLILESASTNQTSMYLCASSSLSGTSITDTQYFGPGTRLTVL.

The chain links TRBV30 to TRBJ2-3; 7 bases agree with TRBD1. Germline loops: CDR1 GTSNPN, CDR2 SVGIG (reference sequence). The CDR3 runs 15 residues. The trim removed 5 bases at V and 0 bases at J, leaving 8 bases unmatched. CDR3 in DNA: TGTGCCTGGGCTGGGGACAGCCCAAGCACAGATACGCAGTATTTT. Amino acid sequence: CAWAGDSPSTDTQYF.

This rearrangement joins TRBV10-2 to TRBJ1-1, with a tentative D call TRBD1 (5 bases). Trimming took off 6 bases at V and 1 base at J, with 18 bases between the two ends. The CDR3 spans 16 residues. CDR1 WSHSY and CDR2 SAAADI come from the germline V gene. CDR3 sequence: CASRTPPRGENTEAFF. In DNA form, the CDR3 reads TGCGCCAGCAGGACTCCCCCCCGGGGGGAGAACACTGAAGCTTTCTTT.

CDR3 sequence: CSAPRTSGSNNEQFF. CDR3 DNA sequence: TGCAGTGCCCCAAGAACTAGCGGGAGTAACAATGAGCAGTTCTTC. The chain recombines TRBV20-1 with TRBJ2-1; 11 nucleotides agree with TRBD2. Looked up from germline, CDR1 is DFQATT and CDR2 is SNEGSKA (reference sequence). This CDR3 comprises 15 residues. Trimming cost V 6 bases and J 5 bases; bases outside gene matches: 9.

At least ten counts were recorded for this clonotype. An end of the junction differs from the germline gene, which may be a read error. The J gene is TRBJ2-7, the V gene TRBV5-1; tentatively, D is TRBD2 (6 bases). The CDR3 consists of 12 residues. The germline CDR1 and CDR2 sequences are SGHRS and YFSETQ. For the CDR3, the DNA is TGTGCCAGCAGCGCCGGGGGATACGAGCAGTACTTC. Translation: CASSAGGYEQYF. Based on the CDR3 plus reference TRBV5-1 and TRBJ2-7, the full variable domain is KAGVTQTPRYLIKTRGQQVTLSCSPISGHRSVSWYQQTPGQGLQFLFEYFSETQRNKGNFPGRFSGRQFSNSRSEMNVSTLELGDSALYLCASSAGGYEQYFGPGTRLTVT.

This clonotype was detected a few times. The chain links TRBV7-3 to TRBJ2-1; 7 bases line up with TRBD2. The CDR3 sequence is 14 residues long. The junction had 9 bases not matched to a gene; V was cut back by 4 bases and J by 9 bases. Germline CDR1 SGHTA, CDR2 FQGTGA. The CDR3 sequence is CASSSPGLSGEQFF. The CDR3 nucleotides are TGTGCCAGCAGCTCCCCGGGACTATCGGGTGAGCAGTTCTTC.

The chain is built from TRBV5-1 and TRBJ2-1; 9 nucleotides align to TRBD2. Losses at the gene ends were 4 bases for V and 8 bases for J; bases not matched to a gene: 4. CDR3 length: 13 amino acids. Germline V gene lookup returns CDR1 SGHRS and CDR2 YFSETQ. In DNA form, the CDR3 reads TGCGCCAGCAGCGCGGGAGGGCTCTATGAGCAGTTCTTC. Its translation: CASSAGGLYEQFF.

The chain has TRBV6-1 and TRBJ2-1; 9 bases agree with TRBD2. CDR3 length equals 16 residues. From germline, CDR1 is MNHNS and CDR2 SASEGT. V was clipped by 7 bases and J by 1 base; unmatched bases: 8. This CDR3 reads CASISSLAGSYNEQFF. The CDR3 nucleotides are TGTGCCAGCATATCTTCTCTAGCGGGATCCTACAATGAGCAGTTCTTC.

This clonotype has a handful of counts. The chain links TRBV6-2 or TRBV6-3 to TRBJ2-5, with 7 nucleotides matching TRBD1. The V segment lost 4 bases and the J segment 5 bases; nucleotides outside the gene matches: 10. The CDR3 is 15 residues long. Germline V gene lookup returns CDR1 MNHEY and CDR2 SVGEGT. The CDR3 DNA follows: TGTGCCAGCAGTTCTCCCCGGGACAGAGGCGAGACCCAGTACTTC. It specifies CASSSPRDRGETQYF.

V usage is TRBV4-1 and J usage is TRBJ2-1; 12 bases match TRBD2. The trim removed 1 base at V and 6 bases at J, leaving 7 bases unmatched. Per the germline V gene, CDR1 is MGHRA and CDR2 is YSYEKL. CDR3 length: 17 residues. The CDR3 nucleotides are TGCGCCAGCAGCCAAGTCCGGACTAGCGGGACCCCCAATGAGCAGTTCTTC. Residues: CASSQVRTSGTPNEQFF.

The sample holds a few counts of this clonotype. V is TRBV12-3 or TRBV12-4 and J is TRBJ2-5, with D possibly TRBD2 on 6 matching bases. Trimming removed 5 bases at V and 4 bases at J, with 14 bases between. This CDR3 has 14 amino acids. In DNA, the CDR3 is TGTGCCAGCAGTCGTTCGGGGGATCTAGAGACCCAGTACTTC. The encoded protein is CASSRSGDLETQYF.

The chain combines TRBV6-2 or TRBV6-3 with TRBJ2-5; 8 bases map to TRBD2. Trimming at V came to 4 bases and at J to 0 bases, leaving 4 bases not matched to a gene. The CDR3 length is 15 residues. Germline CDR1 is MNHEY and CDR2 is SVGEGT. CDR3 sequence: CASSWSSGDQETQYF. The CDR3 coding sequence is TGTGCCAGCAGTTGGAGTAGCGGGGACCAAGAGACCCAGTACTTC.

There are a few counts of this clonotype. V is TRBV25-1 and J is TRBJ2-1, with TRBD2 as a possible D gene (5 bases). V gave up 3 bases and J gave up 3 bases, with 12 bases separating them. The germline V gene has CDR1 MGHDK and CDR2 SYGVNS. The CDR3 has 15 residues. The CDR3 DNA sequence: TGTGCCAGCAGTGATACTAGGCCGAACTACAATGAGCAGTTCTTC. Translation: CASSDTRPNYNEQFF.

In its sample, this clonotype was seen once. V and J are TRBV20-1 and TRBJ1-5, with a weak D call TRBD1 (5 bases). This CDR3 contains 18 residues. Germline V gene sequence: CDR1 DFQATT, CDR2 SNEGSKA (reference sequence). V shed 3 bases and J shed 4 bases, with 25 bases lying between them. CDR3 amino acids: CSASFLGHYLLRNQPQHF. For the CDR3, the DNA is TGCAGTGCTAGTTTTCTCGGACATTACCTCCTTAGAAATCAGCCCCAGCATTTT.

A few counts support this clonotype. The CDR3 loop reads CASSPGQVSEQYF. As DNA, the CDR3 is TGTGCCAGCAGTCCGGGACAGGTCAGCGAGCAGTACTTC. The chain combines TRBV7-2 with TRBJ2-7, with 8 bases matching TRBD1. V was pared by 6 bases and J by 6 bases, with 7 bases of the junction left unmatched. Germline values: CDR1 SGHTA, CDR2 FQGNSA. CDR3 length: 13 residues.

CDR3 in amino acids: CAISVASGSYEQYF. The CDR3 DNA follows: TGTGCCATCAGTGTGGCTAGCGGGAGTTACGAGCAGTACTTC. The V call is TRBV10-3, the J call TRBJ2-7; 10 bases fit TRBD2. The V and J ends lost 4 bases and 4 bases, in that order; junction bases with no gene match: 4. CDR3 length: 14 residues. Germline V gene lookup returns CDR1 ENHRY and CDR2 SYGVKD.

The chain is built from TRBV10-3 and TRBJ2-3, with 9 bases fitting TRBD2. The CDR3 loop spans 15 amino acids. Per the germline V gene, CDR1 is ENHRY and CDR2 is SYGVKD. V was clipped by 11 bases and J by 9 bases; unmatched bases: 18. The CDR3 DNA is TGTGCCTTTGGGGAACCGGGACTAGCCGCGGGGACGCAGTATTTT. Translation: CAFGEPGLAAGTQYF.

DNA of the CDR3: TGTGCCATCAGTGAGGAAAGAAATGAGCAGTTCTTC. Its protein is CAISEERNEQFF. The chain has TRBV10-3 and TRBJ2-1; D not resolved. V lost 2 bases to trimming and J lost 7 bases, with 6 bases between them. Germline loops: CDR1 ENHRY, CDR2 SYGVKD. The CDR3 has 12 residues.

This clonotype was seen only a few times. The chain links TRBV20-1 to TRBJ1-1, with D possibly matching TRBD1 (6 bases). From germline, CDR1 is DFQATT and CDR2 SNEGSKA (reference sequence). The germline V and J ends were trimmed by 3 bases and 1 base, with 12 bases remaining between them. The CDR3 covers 14 residues. CDR3 sequence: CSASAADRNTEAFF. The CDR3 DNA sequence: TGCAGTGCTAGCGCTGCGGACAGGAACACTGAAGCTTTCTTT.

There are a few counts of this clonotype. The rearrangement links TRBV20-1 to TRBJ1-2; D gene ambiguous. The length of the CDR3 is 12 residues. CDR1 DFQATT and CDR2 SNEGSKA come from the germline V gene (reference sequence). V was shortened by 3 bases and J by 2 bases, with 7 bases between the two germline ends. CDR3 bases: TGCAGTGCTAGTCGCAGAAACTATGGCTACACCTTC. Encoded protein: CSASRRNYGYTF.

The rearrangement uses TRBV20-1 and TRBJ1-1, with a weak D call TRBD1 (6 bases). From germline, CDR1 is DFQATT and CDR2 SNEGSKA (reference sequence). This CDR3 has 12 residues. V lost 4 bases, J lost 3 bases, and 9 bases lay in between. The CDR3 DNA follows: TGCAGTGCTACTCGGACAGACACTGAAGCTTTCTTT. Translated: CSATRTDTEAFF.

The rearrangement joins TRBV12-3 or TRBV12-4 to TRBJ2-5; D is unclear. The CDR3 has 10 residues. V was cut by 8 bases and J by 8 bases, with 9 bases left in between. CDR3: CASGTPTQYF. The CDR3 DNA is TGTGCCAGCGGAACCCCAACCCAGTACTTC.

This clonotype was detected only a few times. V is TRBV18 and J is TRBJ2-1, with 9 bases fitting TRBD2. CDR3 length equals 14 residues. Germline V gene sequence: CDR1 KGHSH, CDR2 LQKENI. V lost 1 base and J lost 7; bases outside the gene matches: 2. The CDR3: CASSPRREGNEQFF. The DNA of the CDR3 is TGTGCCAGCTCACCACGGCGGGAGGGGAATGAGCAGTTCTTC.